Presented here are 21 T cell receptor beta chains from one specimen sequenced in a study of neurological immune-mediated disorders. From the 5' RACE reads, TCRdb called clonotypes with MiXCR, one entry per CDR3 protein. The repertoire consists of about 55,000 distinct CDR3 sequences, with 3.6% occurring once and the leading ten covering 1.6%. Material for sequencing was PBMCs. The receptors here all came from a man aged 30 to 45 with multiple sclerosis.

V usage is TRBV12-3 or TRBV12-4 and J usage is TRBJ2-1; 12 bases are a match to TRBD2. This CDR3 spans 16 amino acids. V gave up 4 bases and J gave up 1 base; unmatched junction bases: 2. Here the CDR3 reads CASSSSGRASYNEQFF. CDR3 in DNA: TGTGCCAGCAGTTCTAGCGGGAGGGCTTCCTACAATGAGCAGTTCTTC.

This clonotype has at least ten counts. The gene calls are TRBV7-9 and TRBJ2-2; perhaps TRBD2 as D (5 bases). Germline lookup yields CDR1 SEHNR and CDR2 FQNEAQ (reference sequence). Trimming left V 5 bases short and J 3 bases short, with 13 bases between. The CDR3 consists of 15 residues. The CDR3 loop is CASSPRGVHTGELFF. In DNA form, the CDR3 reads TGTGCCAGCAGCCCCCGGGGTGTCCACACCGGGGAGCTGTTTTTT.

The sample holds many counts of this clonotype. The CDR3 is CSARDQSSYEQYF. For the CDR3, the DNA is TGCAGTGCTAGAGACCAATCCTCCTACGAGCAGTACTTC. The rearrangement joins TRBV20-1 to TRBJ2-7, with D uncertain. The CDR3 totals 13 residues. V was cut by 0 bases and J by 0 bases, with 6 bases left in between. The germline V gene has CDR1 DFQATT and CDR2 SNEGSKA (reference sequence).

This clonotype was counted at least ten times. The chain joins TRBV20-1 to TRBJ1-2; D uncertain. Per germline, CDR1 DFQATT and CDR2 SNEGSKA (reference sequence). CDR3 length: 12 amino acids. The V end was cut by 6 bases, the J end by 0 bases, with 8 bases between. The CDR3 sequence is CSATTTNYGYTF. The DNA of the CDR3 is TGCAGTGCGACGACAACTAACTATGGCTACACCTTC.

This clonotype was recorded many times. This chain uses TRBV11-1 with TRBJ2-7; the D gene is possibly TRBD2 (6 bases). V dropped 6 bases and J dropped 0 bases, with 15 bases sitting between them. The CDR3 spans 15 residues. CDR1 SGHAT and CDR2 FQDESV come from the germline V gene (reference sequence). CDR3 region: CASSYPIGSSYEQYF. The CDR3 DNA sequence: TGTGCCAGCAGTTACCCAATCGGGAGCTCCTACGAGCAGTACTTC.

This clonotype was counted ten times or more. The chain is built from TRBV5-6 and TRBJ1-4, with D maybe TRBD1 (5 bases). V gave up 3 bases and J gave up 3 bases, with 12 bases separating them. Germline V lookup: CDR1 SGHDT, CDR2 YYEEEE. The CDR3 runs to 15 residues. The CDR3 sequence is CASSSGAAANEKLFF. The CDR3 DNA reads as TGTGCCAGCAGCTCTGGGGCAGCCGCTAATGAAAAACTGTTTTTT.

This clonotype came up many times. CDR3: CSAGFMNTEAFF. The CDR3 DNA follows: TGCAGCGCTGGCTTCATGAACACTGAAGCTTTCTTT. The gene calls are TRBV29-1 and TRBJ1-1; D ambiguous. V dropped 7 bases and J dropped 0 bases, with 9 bases sitting between them. Germline V lookup: CDR1 SQVTM, CDR2 ANQGSEA. The CDR3 runs to 12 residues.

The table lists this clonotype with many counts. This sequence joins TRBV7-2 and TRBJ2-1; 10 bases align to TRBD2. Per germline, CDR1 SGHTA and CDR2 FQGNSA. V gave up 4 bases and J gave up 7 bases; unmatched junction bases: 7. The CDR3 is made up of 15 amino acids. CDR3 nucleotide sequence: TGTGCCAGCAGCTGGACTAGCGGAGGGGAAAATGAGCAGTTCTTC. This codes for CASSWTSGGENEQFF. The complete variable domain, with remaining parts taken from reference TRBV7-2 and TRBJ2-1, reads GAGVSQSPSNKVTEKGKDVELRCDPISGHTALYWYRQSLGQGLEFLIYFQGNSAPDKSGLPSDRFSAERTGGSVSTLTIQRTQQEDSAVYLCASSWTSGGENEQFFGPGTRLTVL.

This clonotype was counted ten times or more. The chain links TRBV20-1 to TRBJ1-2; no definite D call. This CDR3 contains 13 residues. Germline-derived CDR1 and CDR2 are DFQATT and SNEGSKA (reference sequence). V lost 1 base and J 6 bases, leaving 12 bases between the germline ends. This CDR3 reads CSARVVKGNGYTF. The CDR3 nucleotides are TGCAGTGCTAGAGTAGTGAAGGGTAATGGCTACACCTTC.

This clonotype occurred many times. This rearrangement joins TRBV11-2 to TRBJ2-5, with 8 bases identical to TRBD2. The V gene's germline CDR1 is SGHAT and CDR2 FQNNGV. This CDR3 spans 15 amino acids. Losses at the gene ends were 7 bases for V and 4 bases for J; bases not matched to a gene: 11. CDR3 amino acids: CASIPRGGRGETQYF. The CDR3 DNA reads as TGTGCCAGCATTCCCCGGGGGGGACGGGGAGAGACCCAGTACTTC. The full variable domain, completed using reference TRBV11-2 and TRBJ2-5, is EAGVAQSPRYKIIEKRQSVAFWCNPISGHATLYWYQQILGQGPKLLIQFQNNGVVDDSQLPKDRFSAERLKGVDSTLKIQPAKLEDSAVYLCASIPRGGRGETQYFGPGTRLLVL.

The rearrangement joins TRBV30 to TRBJ2-1, with a tentative D call TRBD2 (6 bases). Trimming took off 1 base at V and 0 bases at J, with 10 bases between the two ends. This CDR3 is built from 15 residues. Germline lookup yields CDR1 GTSNPN and CDR2 SVGIG (reference sequence). The chain's CDR3 is CAWSGRGLSYNEQFF. The CDR3 DNA is TGTGCCTGGAGTGGTAGGGGACTCTCCTACAATGAGCAGTTCTTC.

This clonotype was observed many times. This chain uses TRBV29-1 with TRBJ1-1, with 11 nucleotides matching TRBD1. Per germline, CDR1 SQVTM and CDR2 ANQGSEA. The CDR3 runs to 13 residues. V dropped 4 bases and J dropped 3; count of bases not matched to a gene: 1. CDR3 nucleotides: TGCAGCGTTGGGGACAGGGGGTACACTGAAGCTTTCTTT. Translation gives CSVGDRGYTEAFF.

This clonotype was counted at least ten times. The chain couples TRBV5-1 to TRBJ2-5, with TRBD1 identical over 7 bases. The CDR3 spans 13 residues. The V gene's germline CDR1 is SGHRS and CDR2 YFSETQ. J lost 3 bases, V lost 1 base, and 0 bases had no gene match. CDR3 loop: CASSLTGEETQYF. The CDR3, as DNA: TGCGCCAGCAGCTTGACAGGGGAAGAGACCCAGTACTTC.

This clonotype was recorded many times. The chain has TRBV20-1 and TRBJ2-1, with 9 bases fitting TRBD2. The germline CDR1 and CDR2 sequences are DFQATT and SNEGSKA (reference sequence). This CDR3 has 15 residues. The trim removed 5 bases at V and 4 bases at J, leaving 9 bases unmatched. The CDR3 loop reads CSADPGTSSYNEQFF. The CDR3 DNA sequence: TGCAGTGCTGACCCCGGGACTAGCAGTTACAATGAGCAGTTCTTC.

Details on this clonotype: Being one base from a much bigger clone, this may be a read error. This sequence joins TRBV3-1 and TRBJ2-7; D is uncertain. The V and J ends lost 4 bases and 2 bases respectively, with 12 bases between them. This CDR3 spans 14 amino acids. The germline CDR1 and CDR2 sequences are LGHDT and YNNKEL (reference sequence). The CDR3 loop reads CASSPSRGTYEQYF. The CDR3 DNA reads as TGTGCCAGCAGCCCAAGTAGAGGAACCTACGAGCAGTACTTC.

This clonotype was observed many times. The chain employs TRBV29-1 and TRBJ1-2; weak D call: TRBD1 (6 bases). V gave up 0 bases and J gave up 0 bases, with 17 bases separating them. The CDR3 is 17 amino acids. The germline gives CDR1 SQVTM, CDR2 ANQGSEA. CDR3 amino acids: CSVEDLRLGASNYGYTF. CDR3 nucleotide sequence: TGCAGCGTTGAAGATCTTAGGCTGGGGGCCTCTAACTATGGCTACACCTTC.

This clonotype was counted ten times or more. The chain couples TRBV14 to TRBJ2-7; D is undetermined. V was trimmed by 6 bases and J by 5 bases, leaving 11 bases between them. The CDR3 covers 12 residues. From germline, CDR1 is SGHDN and CDR2 FVKESK. CDR3 sequence reads: CASSPTADEQYF. The CDR3 DNA reads TGTGCCAGCAGTCCCACAGCCGACGAGCAGTACTTC.

Many counts were recorded for this clonotype. The J gene is TRBJ2-2, the V gene TRBV5-1; no definite D call. V was clipped by 5 bases and J by 7 bases, with 9 bases between them. Germline V gives CDR1 SGHRS, CDR2 YFSETQ. The CDR3 extends over 12 amino acids. This CDR3 reads CASRFGDGELFF. The CDR3 nucleotides read TGCGCCAGCAGATTTGGGGACGGGGAGCTGTTTTTT.

This clonotype has a count of ten or more. The genes are TRBV3-1 and TRBJ2-3; 8 bases are a match to TRBD2. This CDR3 region has 16 residues. Trimming at V came to 0 bases and at J to 5 bases, leaving 7 bases not matched to a gene. Germline V gives CDR1 LGHDT, CDR2 YNNKEL (reference sequence). The CDR3 DNA follows: TGTGCCAGCAGCCAAGAAGAGCCGAGCGGGAGAGATACGCAGTATTTT. Translating it yields CASSQEEPSGRDTQYF.

This chain joins TRBV20-1 and TRBJ2-7; 8 bases agree with TRBD2. The CDR3 sequence is 15 residues long. The germline V gene encodes CDR1 DFQATT and CDR2 SNEGSKA (reference sequence). V trimming: 6 bases; J trimming: 3 bases; junction bases outside the gene matches: 13. CDR3: CSALNSGLAGYEQYF. DNA of the CDR3: TGCAGTGCGCTTAATTCGGGTCTAGCGGGCTACGAGCAGTACTTC.

In this sample, this clonotype turned up many times. The genes are TRBV12-3 or TRBV12-4 and TRBJ2-2, with D perhaps being TRBD1 or TRBD2 (6 bases each). This CDR3 contains 14 residues. V gave up 2 bases and J gave up 5 bases, with 9 bases separating them. CDR3 coding DNA: TGTGCCAGCAGTTTACAGGGGAGGACCGGGGAGCTGTTTTTT. Translation gives CASSLQGRTGELFF.